The present T cell receptor (beta chain) was sequenced within a study of Ad26.COV2.S vaccination and SARS-CoV-2 variants (dated by TCRdb to about 2021). As for the study more broadly: Donors in the vaccine arm were drawn from COV1001, a multicentre, randomized, double-blind, placebo-controlled phase I-IIa trial testing Ad26.COV2.S in healthy adults. Dosing of Ad26.COV2.S was intramuscular, at either 5x10^10 or 1x10^11 viral particles, delivered as one shot or as two shots spaced 56 days apart. TCRbeta repertoire sequencing served as the tool for gauging how specific and how broad the SARS-CoV-2-reactive T cell receptors were following Ad26.COV2.S vaccination. The TCR-sequenced set comprised around 30 samples: approximately 19 Ad26.COV2.S vaccine recipients, 5 placebo recipients and 8 SARS-CoV-2 convalescent individuals. Trial participants were randomized into five groups of five: low-dose or high-dose Ad26.COV2.S given once or twice, or placebo on both occasions. Investigators remained blinded to trial group allocation during experiments and outcome assessment. The paper as a whole reports these results and caveats: After vaccination, substantial breadth of spike-specific CD8+ and CD4+ T cell responses was reported. The study lacked the statistical power to compare responses across vaccine doses or regimens. Non-spike TCR breadth was comparable between vaccine and placebo recipients, consistent with the vaccine containing only spike. The authors noted that the TCR breadth and depth analyses may have underestimated total T cell responses. Ad26.COV2.S recipients had higher spike-specific TCR breadth than placebo recipients (P = 0.0014).

This clone came up a few times. Its cognate antigen has yet to be identified. No clone much larger than this one lies a single base away; base qualities are absent. V lost 3 bases and J lost 6 bases; the stretch between them is 7 bases long. CDR1 and CDR2 were assigned from the germline V gene as MNHEY and SVGEGT. The CDR3 runs 12 residues from the cysteine to the phenylalanine. Of the read, only the CDR3 DNA is kept; its 36 bases are in frame from base 1. The immunoSEQ Assay was used to sequence TCRbeta CDR3 regions. After extraction, genomic DNA underwent amplification by bias-controlled multiplex PCR, followed by high-throughput sequencing. The authors' analysis ran thus. To quantify the absolute abundance of every unique TCRbeta CDR3 region, sequences were collapsed and filtered. Usable DNA was measured by amplifying reference genes present in all nucleated cells, and TCRbeta template counts were normalized to that usable DNA to estimate T cell fraction. Repertoire TCRs were annotated as SARS-CoV-2-specific by exact matching of V gene, CDR3 amino acid sequence and J gene to a known reactive TCR set. MIRA supplied the reference SARS-CoV-2 TCR set, which was filtered for enrichment in COVID-19-positive ImmuneCODE repertoires so that public or cross-reactive TCRs were removed. Drawing on the MIRA antigens, annotated TCRs were analysed further at the level of specific ORF or position within ORF. Depth was the summed frequency of annotated unique rearrangements, while breadth was defined as annotated unique rearrangements over total unique productive rearrangements. Group comparisons of TCR breadth used two-sided Wilcoxon rank-sum tests. TCRdb holds this immuneACCESS table with in-frame rearrangements only. Some clones are missing; in checked studies, unresolved V genes explain under half, and the rest has no known cause. V and J calls and clone size come straight from that table; D and trimming were deduced from the DNA. The sample includes roughly 270,000 clones, with 87% observed a single time. Together, the top ten hold around 3.5% of the sample.

The meaning of the sample's treatment or condition label: 19 received Ad26.COV2.S at low or high dose, single or two shots; roughly 5 received placebo; per-sample allocation not given. Repertoires of vaccine and placebo recipients were sequenced from samples taken on day 63 after the first injection. Cohort 1b enrolled roughly 25 adults aged 18-55 years at a single site in Boston, USA, between 29 July and 7 August 2020. Ad26.COV2.S was a replication-incompetent adenovirus type 26 vector expressing a prefusion-stabilized SARS-CoV-2 spike protein from the original Wuhan strain. This sequence was found in a person between 18 and 65 years old who received the Ad26.COV2.S COVID-19 vaccine or a placebo. The chain is made from TRBV6-2 or TRBV6-3 and TRBJ2-3; the D gene cannot be resolved reliably. The source was peripheral blood, collected in a trial of Ad26.COV2.S vaccine versus placebo. This receptor carries the CDR3 CASSYRVDTQYF. The DNA sequence is as follows: TGTGCCAGCAGTTATAGAGTGGATACGCAGTATTTT.